These 3 T cell receptor beta chains were sequenced from one sample in a study of CD8 T cells in ankylosing spondylitis. Study observations and caveats: A motif in TCR beta, a set of 8 or 9 highly homologous variants, appeared characteristic of ankylosing spondylitis blood.

TCRdb passed the 5' RACE reads through MiXCR, listing each CDR3 protein once. Of roughly 440,000 distinct CDR3 sequences in the sample, 15% to 20% were seen once. No antigen has been assigned to these receptors. The sequencing sample was made of blood, either unsorted or a sorted T cell fraction (not recorded which). Source of these receptors: a male donor with ankylosing spondylitis.

This chain links TRBV7-3 with TRBJ2-1, with D tentatively TRBD1 or TRBD2 (5 bases each). Germline CDR1 SGHTA, CDR2 FQGTGA. Trimming took 3 bases from V and 9 from J, leaving 18 bases between them. The CDR3 contains 15 residues. The CDR3 reads CASSFQGPLSGEQFF. DNA for the CDR3: TGTGCCAGCAGCTTCCAGGGCCCCCTGAGCGGTGAGCAGTTCTTC.

This sequence joins TRBV7-9 and TRBJ2-2; D is tentatively TRBD1 or TRBD2 (5 bases each). The CDR3 sequence is 15 residues long. Germline V gene lookup returns CDR1 SEHNR and CDR2 FQNEAQ (reference sequence). V was trimmed by 11 bases and J by 0 bases, leaving 16 bases between them. CDR3 amino acids: CAGGVGQPNTGELFF. The CDR3 region has the DNA TGTGCCGGGGGAGTTGGGCAGCCGAACACCGGGGAGCTGTTTTTT. Full variable domain (outside the CDR3, taken from reference TRBV7-9 and TRBJ2-2): DTGVSQNPRHKITKRGQNVTFRCDPISEHNRLYWYRQTLGQGPEFLTYFQNEAQLEKSRLLSDRFSAERPKGSFSTLEIQRTEQGDSAMYLCAGGVGQPNTGELFFGEGSRLTVL.

This clonotype was detected a few times. This chain's CDR3 is CASSLSLAGARNEQFF. CDR3 DNA: TGTGCCAGCAGCTTATCCTTAGCGGGGGCGCGTAATGAGCAGTTCTTC. The chain couples TRBV11-3 to TRBJ2-1, with 9 bases identical to TRBD2. Germline-derived CDR1 and CDR2 are SGHNT and YENEEA. J lost 7 bases, V lost 2 bases, and 9 bases had no gene match. This CDR3 region has 16 residues.